This T cell receptor (beta chain) was identified in a study of T-cell memory formation after mild COVID-19. Findings and caveats of the study: Prior to infection, memory already included some responding clones, suggesting cross-reactive memory joined. For contracting clones, CD4+ ones sat mainly in CM and EM, CD8+ in EMRA.

This CDR3 has 12 residues. Germline CDR1 and CDR2: SQVTM and ANQGSEA. V shed 5 bases, J shed 4 bases, and the junction held 4 bases outside the gene matches. This clonotype was seen a handful of times. Its specificity is unknown. Each CDR3 protein gets one entry after TCRdb re-called the 5' RACE reads with MiXCR. The sample comprises approximately 190,000 distinct CDR3 sequences, approximately 16% of which are singletons, and 2% to 3% rests with the top ten. The TCR originated in an adult woman who had mild COVID-19 (a few samples of this study predate the infection). Cell type and time point are not known. The specimen was PBMCs or a T cell subset sorted from them (not recorded which). The rearrangement uses TRBV29-1 and TRBJ1-2; 7 bases line up with TRBD1. The CDR3 sequence: CSVSDRFYGYTF. The CDR3 DNA is TGCAGCGTTTCGGACAGGTTCTATGGCTACACCTTC.